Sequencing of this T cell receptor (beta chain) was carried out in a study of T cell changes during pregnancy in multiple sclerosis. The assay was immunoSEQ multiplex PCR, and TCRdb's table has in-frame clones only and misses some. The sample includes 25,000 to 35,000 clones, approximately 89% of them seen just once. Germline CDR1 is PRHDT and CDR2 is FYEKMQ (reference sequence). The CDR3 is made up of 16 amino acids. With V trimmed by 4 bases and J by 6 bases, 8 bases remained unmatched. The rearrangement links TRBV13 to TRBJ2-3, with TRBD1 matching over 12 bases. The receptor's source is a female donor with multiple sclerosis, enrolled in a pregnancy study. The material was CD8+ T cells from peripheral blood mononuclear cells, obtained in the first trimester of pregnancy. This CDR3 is CASSSPGQGARDTQYF. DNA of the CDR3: TGTGCCAGCAGCTCCCCGGGACAGGGGGCCCGGGATACGCAGTATTTT.